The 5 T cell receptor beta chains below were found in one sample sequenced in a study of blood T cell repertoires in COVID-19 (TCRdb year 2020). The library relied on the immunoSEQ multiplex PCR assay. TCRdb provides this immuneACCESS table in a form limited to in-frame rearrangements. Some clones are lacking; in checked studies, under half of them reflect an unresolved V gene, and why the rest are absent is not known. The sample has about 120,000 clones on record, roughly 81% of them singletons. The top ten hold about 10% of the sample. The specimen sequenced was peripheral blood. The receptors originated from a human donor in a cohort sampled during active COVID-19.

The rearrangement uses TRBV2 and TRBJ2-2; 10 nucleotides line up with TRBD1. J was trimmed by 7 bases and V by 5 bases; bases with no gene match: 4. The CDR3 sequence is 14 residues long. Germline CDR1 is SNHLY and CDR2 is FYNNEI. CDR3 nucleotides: TGTGCCAGCAGTCGACAGGGGGCCGGCGGGGAGCTGTTTTTT. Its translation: CASSRQGAGGELFF.

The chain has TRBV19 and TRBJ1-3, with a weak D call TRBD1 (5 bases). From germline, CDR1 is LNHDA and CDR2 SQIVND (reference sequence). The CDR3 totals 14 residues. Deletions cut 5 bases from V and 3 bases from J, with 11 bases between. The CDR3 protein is CASSLTVGGNTIYF. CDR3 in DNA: TGTGCCAGTAGTTTGACAGTTGGTGGAAACACCATATATTTT.

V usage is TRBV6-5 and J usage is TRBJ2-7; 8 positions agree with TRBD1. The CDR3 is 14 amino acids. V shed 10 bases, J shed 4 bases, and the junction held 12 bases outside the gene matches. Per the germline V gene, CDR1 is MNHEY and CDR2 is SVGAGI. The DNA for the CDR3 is TGTGCCACCGCCACTATGACAGGGGTATACGAGCAGTACTTC. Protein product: CATATMTGVYEQYF.

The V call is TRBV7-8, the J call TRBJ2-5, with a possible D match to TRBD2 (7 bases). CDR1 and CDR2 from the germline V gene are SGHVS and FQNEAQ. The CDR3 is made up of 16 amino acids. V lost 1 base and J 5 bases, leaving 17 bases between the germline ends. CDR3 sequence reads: CASSLGHRGGRETQYF. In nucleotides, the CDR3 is TGTGCCAGCAGCTTAGGTCATAGGGGGGGCAGGGAGACCCAGTACTTC.

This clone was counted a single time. CDR3 nucleotides: TGTGCCAGCAGTTCCTGGACTAGCGGGAACTACGAGCAGTACTTC. Its translation: CASSSWTSGNYEQYF. V gene TRBV5-5 combines with J gene TRBJ2-7, with 12 positions matching TRBD2. The CDR3 sequence is 15 residues long. The ends lost 5 bases at V and 3 bases at J; junction bases unmatched: 6. Germline V gene sequence: CDR1 SGHKS, CDR2 YYEKEE (reference sequence).